Listed below are T cell receptor beta chains from one sample, sequenced in a study of identical twins. TCRdb reprocessed the 5' RACE reads with MiXCR, giving one entry per CDR3 protein. The sample has 1.5 million to 2 million distinct CDR3 sequences; around a third are singletons. What was sequenced was cord blood. The origin of the receptors is a newborn girl in good health. Both conserved end residues are part of each CDR3. D genes are given only for firm matches. Some rows mark clone size as missing; the rest say once, few, many or name a class of expanded clone.

V: TRBV24-1
D: NA
J: TRBJ1-2
size: NA
DNA: TGTGCCACCAGTGACCCCACGCTACCGGACGGGAACTATGGCTACACCTTC
CDR3: CATSDPTLPDGNYGYTF

V: TRBV7-2
D: NA
J: TRBJ1-4
size: few
DNA: TGTGCCAGCAGCTTAGCGGGTCTAGCCGAAAAACTGTTTTTT
CDR3: CASSLAGLAEKLFF

V: TRBV5-1
D: TRBD2
J: TRBJ2-1
size: many
DNA: TGCGCCAGCAGCTCGTCACTAGCGGGGGGGCACAATGAGCAGTTCTTC
CDR3: CASSSSLAGGHNEQFF

V: TRBV6-2/TRBV6-3
D: TRBD2
J: TRBJ2-1
size: NA
DNA: TGTGCCAGCAGTCTAAGCGGGAGTCAGAACAATGAGCAGTTCTTC
CDR3: CASSLSGSQNNEQFF

V: TRBV28
D: TRBD2
J: TRBJ2-2
size: NA
DNA: TGTGCCAGCACTAGCGGGGGGGCAAGGGAGCTGTTTTTT
CDR3: CASTSGGARELFF

V: TRBV6-1
D: TRBD2
J: TRBJ2-3
size: few
DNA: TGTGCCAGCAGTGAAGGGGCGACTAGCCGAAAATCCACAGATACGCAGTATTTT
CDR3: CASSEGATSRKSTDTQYF

V: TRBV29-1
D: TRBD1
J: TRBJ1-2
size: NA
DNA: TGCAGCGTGCCGGGACAGGGCACTAACTATGGCTACACCTTC
CDR3: CSVPGQGTNYGYTF

V: TRBV12-3/TRBV12-4
D: NA
J: TRBJ2-3
size: few
DNA: TGTGCCAGCGTGTACGACTTAGATACGCAGTATTTT
CDR3: CASVYDLDTQYF

V: TRBV6-2/TRBV6-3
D: NA
J: TRBJ2-1
size: few
DNA: TGTGCCAGCAGTTCGGCCCGGGGTTCAAGCTCCTACAATGAGCAGTTCTTC
CDR3: CASSSARGSSSYNEQFF

V: TRBV20-1
D: NA
J: TRBJ2-1
size: few
DNA: TGCAGTGCCATTTCCCGGAGAGGGGCATACAATGAGCAGTTCTTC
CDR3: CSAISRRGAYNEQFF

V: TRBV28
D: TRBD2
J: TRBJ2-7
size: NA
DNA: TGTGCCAGCAGAGTAACCGGGACTAGCGGGGTGGGCGAGCAGTACTTC
CDR3: CASRVTGTSGVGEQYF

V: TRBV6-2/TRBV6-3
D: NA
J: TRBJ2-6
size: few
DNA: TGTGCCAGCACCGACGACTCTGGGGCCAACGTCCTGACTTTC
CDR3: CASTDDSGANVLTF

V: TRBV20-1
D: TRBD2
J: TRBJ2-5
size: few
DNA: TGCAGTGCTAGTACCTTATTCGAAGCGGGAGGGATCCAAGAGACCCAGTACTTC
CDR3: CSASTLFEAGGIQETQYF

V: TRBV27
D: TRBD2
J: TRBJ2-2
size: NA
DNA: TGTGCCAGCAGTTTATATCTAGCGGGAGGATACACCGGGGAGCTGTTTTTT
CDR3: CASSLYLAGGYTGELFF

V: TRBV20-1
D: TRBD1
J: TRBJ2-3
size: few
DNA: TGCAGTGCTAGAGGGTGGCAGGGGGCTAGAAGCACAGATACGCAGTATTTT
CDR3: CSARGWQGARSTDTQYF

V: TRBV20-1
D: NA
J: TRBJ2-7
size: NA
DNA: TGCGGTGCTAGGCTGGGGGTGACAACCTACGAGCAGTACTTC
CDR3: CGARLGVTTYEQYF

V: TRBV7-9
D: NA
J: TRBJ2-1
size: few
DNA: TGTGCCAGCAGCCCTGGAACGGGGGTCAGCTACAATGAGCAGTTCTTC
CDR3: CASSPGTGVSYNEQFF

V: TRBV29-1
D: NA
J: TRBJ2-3
size: many
DNA: TGCGGCTGGGGCCGCACAGATACGCAGTATTTT
CDR3: CGWGRTDTQYF

V: TRBV20-1
D: NA
J: TRBJ1-3
size: NA
DNA: TGCAGTTTTTCGGGACCTGGAAACACCATATATTTT
CDR3: CSFSGPGNTIYF

V: TRBV7-9
D: NA
J: TRBJ1-1
size: NA
DNA: TGTGCCAGCAGCGTTGTATCTGTGAACACTGAAGCTTTCTTT
CDR3: CASSVVSVNTEAFF

V: TRBV12-3/TRBV12-4
D: TRBD1
J: TRBJ2-5
size: many
DNA: TGTGCCAGCAGTTTATACAGGGGAGAGACCCAGTACTTC
CDR3: CASSLYRGETQYF

V: TRBV12-3/TRBV12-4
D: NA
J: TRBJ1-1
size: few
DNA: TGTGCCAGCAGTATAGGGACCCCCATGAACACTGAAGCTTTCTTT
CDR3: CASSIGTPMNTEAFF

V: TRBV12-3/TRBV12-4
D: TRBD1
J: TRBJ2-5
size: NA
DNA: TGTGCCAGCAGTTTCAACAGGGGTAGGGGAACAGGTGAGCAGTACTTC
CDR3: CASSFNRGRGTGEQYF

V: TRBV20-1
D: NA
J: TRBJ2-1
size: NA
DNA: TGCAGTGCTAGAGACCCCAGGTTTCGAACTCAAGAGCAGTTCTTC
CDR3: CSARDPRFRTQEQFF

V: TRBV20-1
D: TRBD2
J: TRBJ2-3
size: NA
DNA: TGCAGTGCTAGTCTGACTAGCGCGATACGCTTCACAGATACGCAGTATTTT
CDR3: CSASLTSAIRFTDTQYF

V: TRBV4-1
D: TRBD2
J: TRBJ2-7
size: NA
DNA: TGCGCCAGCAGCCAAGTGACTAGCGGGGGTTCCTACGAGCAGTACTTC
CDR3: CASSQVTSGGSYEQYF

V: TRBV25-1
D: TRBD2
J: TRBJ2-7
size: few
DNA: TGTGCCAGCAGTGGTGCGCGGGAGTTACACGAGCAGTACTTC
CDR3: CASSGARELHEQYF

V: TRBV9
D: NA
J: TRBJ2-2
size: once
DNA: TGTGCCAGCAGCGTCGCAGGGGTCGACACCGGGGAGCTGTTTTTT
CDR3: CASSVAGVDTGELFF

V: TRBV10-3
D: NA
J: TRBJ2-7
size: NA
DNA: TGTGCCATCAGTGATGCCGGGTACGAGCAGTACTTC
CDR3: CAISDAGYEQYF

V: TRBV27
D: NA
J: TRBJ1-6
size: few
DNA: TGTGCCAGCAGTTCGTCCCCTAGCTCCTATAATTCACCCCTCCACTTT
CDR3: CASSSSPSSYNSPLHF

V: TRBV10-3
D: NA
J: TRBJ1-2
size: NA
DNA: TGTGCCATCAGTGAGTCTGGGAATTTCTATGGCTACACCTTC
CDR3: CAISESGNFYGYTF

V: TRBV2
D: TRBD1
J: TRBJ2-7
size: NA
DNA: TGTGCCAGCAGTGTTCAGGGGGAATACAATGAGCAGTACTTC
CDR3: CASSVQGEYNEQYF

V: TRBV7-2
D: NA
J: TRBJ2-7
size: few
DNA: TGTGCCAGCAGCGCTCGCGGGCTAGGCGGGTACGAGCAGTACTTC
CDR3: CASSARGLGGYEQYF

V: TRBV6-2/TRBV6-3
D: NA
J: TRBJ2-7
size: once
DNA: TGTGCCAGCTTCTCGTACAATGAGCAGTACTTC
CDR3: CASFSYNEQYF

V: TRBV19
D: NA
J: TRBJ1-2
size: few
DNA: TGTGCCAGTAGTATCCGGGACCTCCCTAACTATGGCTACACCTTC
CDR3: CASSIRDLPNYGYTF

V: TRBV7-2
D: NA
J: TRBJ2-3
size: few
DNA: TGTGCCAGCAGCTCTTGGAGCACAGATACGCAGTATTTT
CDR3: CASSSWSTDTQYF

V: TRBV3-1
D: TRBD2
J: TRBJ2-1
size: few
DNA: TGTGCCAGCAGCCTCCGGAAGCGGGGGCCTAGCTCCTACAATGAGCAGTTCTTC
CDR3: CASSLRKRGPSSYNEQFF

V: TRBV4-2
D: TRBD2
J: TRBJ2-3
size: NA
DNA: TGTGCCAGCAGCCAAGATACTCTAGCGGGGGGGCCAGATACGCAGTATTTT
CDR3: CASSQDTLAGGPDTQYF

V: TRBV11-2
D: TRBD2
J: TRBJ2-1
size: NA
DNA: TGTGCCAGCAGCTCTGGGGGGGGTCCCCAGTTCTTC
CDR3: CASSSGGGPQFF

V: TRBV20-1
D: TRBD2
J: TRBJ2-3
size: NA
DNA: TGCAGTGCTGGGATAGCGGGGGGCCATCCGGGTACGCAGTATTTT
CDR3: CSAGIAGGHPGTQYF

V: TRBV27
D: NA
J: TRBJ2-5
size: NA
DNA: TGTGCCAGCGCGAAAAAGTGCCAAGAGACCCAGTACTTC
CDR3: CASAKKCQETQYF

V: TRBV10-3
D: NA
J: TRBJ1-6
size: many
DNA: TGTGCCATCAGCCTCAGGGCCCCGAGCTCCTATAATTCACCCCTCCACTTT
CDR3: CAISLRAPSSYNSPLHF

V: TRBV6-5
D: NA
J: TRBJ1-2
size: NA
DNA: TGTGCCAGCAGTTACTCGAGGGCAGCCTCCTTGGGGGGCTACACCTTC
CDR3: CASSYSRAASLGGYTF

V: TRBV5-1
D: NA
J: TRBJ2-6
size: many
DNA: TGTGCCAGCAGTTTGGTGGCTGGGGCCAACGTCCTGACTTTC
CDR3: CASSLVAGANVLTF

V: TRBV5-4
D: NA
J: TRBJ1-1
size: NA
DNA: TGTGCCAGCTACCTCTGGGGCAGGAACACTGAAGCTTTCTTT
CDR3: CASYLWGRNTEAFF

V: TRBV4-1
D: TRBD1
J: TRBJ2-1
size: few
DNA: TGCGCCAGCAGCCAACGTACAGGGGGCGCAGGGAATGAGCAGTTCTTC
CDR3: CASSQRTGGAGNEQFF

V: TRBV6-2/TRBV6-3
D: TRBD2
J: TRBJ2-3
size: NA
DNA: TGTGCCAGCAGTTCGCCAGCGGGGAGAACAGATACGCAGTATTTT
CDR3: CASSSPAGRTDTQYF

V: TRBV7-9
D: TRBD1
J: TRBJ1-1
size: NA
DNA: TGTGCCAGCAGCCCCGGGACAGGGAAGAAGCTGAACACTGAAGCTTTCTTT
CDR3: CASSPGTGKKLNTEAFF

V: TRBV3-1
D: TRBD2
J: TRBJ2-3
size: many
DNA: TGTGCCAGCAGCCAAGGGCTAGCGGGGGGGCCAGATACGCAGTATTTT
CDR3: CASSQGLAGGPDTQYF

V: TRBV4-1
D: TRBD1
J: TRBJ2-2
size: NA
DNA: TGCGCCAGCAGCCAAACAGGGGGAACTAACACCGGGGAGCTGTTTTTT
CDR3: CASSQTGGTNTGELFF